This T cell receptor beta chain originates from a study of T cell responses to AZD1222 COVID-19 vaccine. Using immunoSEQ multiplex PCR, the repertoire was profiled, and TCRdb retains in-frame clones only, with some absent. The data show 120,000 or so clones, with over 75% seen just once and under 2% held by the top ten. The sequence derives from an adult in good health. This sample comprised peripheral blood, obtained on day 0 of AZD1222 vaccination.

CDR3 DNA sequence: TGTGCCAGCAGCTCACAGGGAGGTGGGACTGAAGCTTTCTTT. Translated: CASSSQGGGTEAFF. V is TRBV7-3 and J is TRBJ1-1, with D perhaps TRBD1 (6 bases). The V end lost 4 bases, the J end lost 5 bases, and 14 bases lay between the germline ends. The CDR3 runs to 14 residues. The V gene's germline CDR1 is SGHTA and CDR2 FQGTGA.